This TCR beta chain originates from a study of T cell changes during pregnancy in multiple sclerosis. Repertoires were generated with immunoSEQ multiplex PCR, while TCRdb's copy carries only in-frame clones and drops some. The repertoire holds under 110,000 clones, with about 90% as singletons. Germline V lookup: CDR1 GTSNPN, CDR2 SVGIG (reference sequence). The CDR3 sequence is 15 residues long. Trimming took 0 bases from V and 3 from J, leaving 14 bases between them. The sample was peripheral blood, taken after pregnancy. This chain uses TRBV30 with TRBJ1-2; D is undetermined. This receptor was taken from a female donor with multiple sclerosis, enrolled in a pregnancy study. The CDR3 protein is CAWSVFEGIDYGYTF. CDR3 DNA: TGTGCCTGGAGTGTTTTTGAGGGTATCGACTATGGCTACACCTTC.